This record covers a single T cell receptor (beta chain). Its antigen remains unidentified. Using a constant-region primer together with ProtoScript II reverse transcriptase, TCR beta cDNA was made from around 500 ng of total RNA. Three-round nested multiplex PCR performed with slightly modified ARM-PCR produced the TCR beta libraries. Investigators reported that the first two PCR rounds, at roughly 10 cycles each, used TRBV1-TRBV30 forward primers with a C-beta reverse primer. TCRdb re-called the multiplex PCR reads through MiXCR, storing one row per CDR3 protein. The profile shows hundreds of thousands of distinct CDR3 sequences, 45% to 70% of them singletons. The sample belongs to a study of tumor-infiltrating lymphocytes in primary liver carcinoma. Study background: Resection treated the patients' primary liver carcinoma. Whole-study findings and limits: It was tumor-adjacent and tumor-blood pairs that overlapped less than tumor region pairs did.

The blood RNA (from unsorted whole blood) was obtained, and germline DNA was also extracted. The germline CDR1 and CDR2 sequences are SQVTM and ANQGSEA. The CDR3 extends over 13 amino acids. Input material: peripheral blood. The source is a woman aged 25 to 39 with primary liver carcinoma and hepatitis B virus infection. The chain uses TRBV29-1 and TRBJ2-7, with TRBD2 identical over 8 bases. DNA for the CDR3: TGCGGCATACTAGCGGACCAAACCTACGAGCAGTACTTC. This gives the protein CGILADQTYEQYF.